Shown below are 27 T cell receptor beta chains from a single sample sequenced in a study of CD8 T cells in Susac syndrome. Reverse transcription of about 0.5 to 1 ug RNA was carried out with random hexamers. Each CDR3 protein is one row after TCRdb ran MiXCR on the immunoSEQ multiplex PCR reads. The sample lists about 280,000 distinct CDR3 sequences; approximately 84% were seen once. The specimen sequenced was CD8+ T cells from PBMCs. Receptor source: a human donor with multiple sclerosis.

This rearrangement joins TRBV25-1 to TRBJ2-7; no clear D. The CDR3 consists of 12 residues. Germline V gene sequence: CDR1 MGHDK, CDR2 SYGVNS. The V end was cut by 5 bases, the J end by 3 bases, with 8 bases between. The CDR3 DNA reads TGTGCCAGCAGTAGGACGGACTACGAGCAGTACTTC. Protein: CASSRTDYEQYF.

The chain's CDR3 is CASSHNPAGLETQYF. The DNA of the CDR3 is TGCGCCAGCAGCCATAATCCAGCGGGACTAGAGACCCAGTACTTC. The chain recombines TRBV4-1 with TRBJ2-5; 7 nucleotides match TRBD2. Per germline, CDR1 MGHRA and CDR2 YSYEKL. The CDR3 sequence is 15 residues long. Trimming at V came to 3 bases and at J to 4 bases, leaving 8 bases not matched to a gene.

The gene calls are TRBV7-9 and TRBJ2-5; D ambiguous. Per germline, CDR1 SEHNR and CDR2 FQNEAQ (reference sequence). Trimming pared 1 base from V and 4 bases from J, leaving 7 bases between. This CDR3 has 13 residues. The CDR3 DNA sequence: TGTGCCAGCAGCTTAGTGGTGTCAGAGACCCAGTACTTC. It yields the protein CASSLVVSETQYF.

The chain combines TRBV20-1 with TRBJ2-7; D call uncertain. This CDR3 is 12 amino acids long. V shed 2 bases and J shed 3 bases, with 8 bases lying between them. Germline CDR1 reads DFQATT; CDR2 reads SNEGSKA (reference sequence). CDR3 protein: CSARRILYEQYF. CDR3 sequence (DNA): TGCAGTGCTAGAAGAATCCTCTACGAGCAGTACTTC.

The V gene is TRBV7-9, the J gene TRBJ1-1; possible D gene TRBD1, 5 bases. The CDR3 contains 15 residues. V dropped 0 bases and J dropped 2 bases, with 10 bases sitting between them. Germline V gene data show CDR1 as SEHNR and CDR2 as FQNEAQ (reference sequence). The CDR3 spells CASSLAGGRNTEAFF. CDR3 sequence (DNA): TGTGCCAGCAGCTTAGCGGGGGGACGAAACACTGAAGCTTTCTTT.

The V and J genes are TRBV12-5 and TRBJ2-2, with D possibly TRBD2 on 6 matching bases. The germline V gene has CDR1 LGHNT and CDR2 FRNRAP. The length of the CDR3 is 14 residues. V shed 1 base and J shed 7 bases, with 10 bases lying between them. The CDR3 nucleotides are TGTGCTAGTGGTTTGGATGGAGGGAGCGGGGAGCTGTTTTTT. This gives the protein CASGLDGGSGELFF.

The chain combines TRBV12-3 or TRBV12-4 with TRBJ1-1; TRBD1 agrees at 7 bases. With V trimmed by 4 bases and J by 4 bases, 3 bases remained unmatched. The CDR3 runs 13 residues. The CDR3 nucleotides read TGTGCCAGCAGTTCAGGGGGTATCACTGAAGCTTTCTTT. It translates to CASSSGGITEAFF.

The chain is built from TRBV6-1 and TRBJ2-1, with 7 bases aligning to TRBD1. The CDR3 is made up of 21 amino acids. Trimming took 2 bases from V and 3 from J; bases not matched to a gene: 22. Per the germline V gene, CDR1 is MNHNS and CDR2 is SASEGT. In DNA, the CDR3 is TGTGCCAGCAGTGAACCCGCGTCCGGGACAGTCCTTGTTTTAGTCTACAATGAGCAGTTCTTC. As protein: CASSEPASGTVLVLVYNEQFF.

This chain uses TRBV5-1 with TRBJ2-7; TRBD2 might be the D (6 bases). V lost 6 bases, J lost 2 bases, and 12 bases lay in between. Looked up from germline, CDR1 is SGHRS and CDR2 is YFSETQ. The CDR3 runs to 13 residues. The CDR3 region is CASKGGNPYEQYF. CDR3 bases: TGCGCCAGCAAGGGCGGGAACCCCTACGAGCAGTACTTC.

The CDR3 sequence is CASSKDWLSGNTIYF. CDR3 coding DNA: TGTGCCAGCAGCAAAGACTGGTTGTCTGGAAACACCATATATTTT. The chain recombines TRBV21-1 with TRBJ1-3. TRBV21-1 is listed as a pseudogene. This CDR3 is built from 15 residues.

The genes are TRBV12-3 or TRBV12-4 and TRBJ2-3, with 13 nucleotides matching TRBD2. V shed 6 bases and J 0 bases; nucleotides not matched to a gene: 3. CDR3 length: 16 residues. The CDR3 region is CASRGLAGLSTDTQYF. The CDR3 region has the DNA TGTGCCAGCAGGGGACTAGCGGGACTTAGCACAGATACGCAGTATTTT.

This chain connects TRBV29-1 to TRBJ2-7, with TRBD1 matching over 11 bases. The CDR3 consists of 13 residues. Per germline, CDR1 SQVTM and CDR2 ANQGSEA. The junction had 7 bases not matched to a gene; V was cut back by 6 bases and J by 6 bases. This CDR3 reads CSVEPGQGGEQYF. The CDR3 nucleotides are TGCAGCGTAGAACCGGGACAGGGGGGCGAGCAGTACTTC.

The J gene is TRBJ1-1, the V gene TRBV6-5, with D unclear. CDR3 length: 15 residues. The V gene lost 2 bases and the J gene lost 4 bases, with 14 bases spanning the gap. Germline CDR1 reads MNHEY; CDR2 reads SVGAGI. The CDR3 coding sequence is TGTGCCAGCAGTTACAGGGAGGGTTGGGGCACTGAAGCTTTCTTT. Translated, it gives CASSYREGWGTEAFF.

The V call is TRBV5-5, the J call TRBJ1-5; tentatively, D is TRBD1 (5 bases). CDR1 and CDR2 (germline): SGHKS, YYEKEE (reference sequence). The length of the CDR3 is 15 residues. Trimming left V 2 bases short and J 9 bases short, with 18 bases between. The CDR3: CASSFQGWGSGPQHF. The DNA of the CDR3 is TGTGCCAGCAGCTTTCAGGGATGGGGATCAGGGCCCCAGCATTTT.

The CDR3 sequence is CASSGWGHPYEQYF. CDR3 in DNA: TGTGCCAGCAGTGGATGGGGACATCCCTACGAGCAGTACTTC. V usage is TRBV25-1 and J usage is TRBJ2-7; a weak D match, TRBD1 (6 bases). This CDR3 region has 14 residues. Germline CDR1 and CDR2: MGHDK and SYGVNS. Trimming took off 4 bases at V and 2 bases at J, with 12 bases between the two ends.

The V gene is TRBV2, the J gene TRBJ2-7; 13 bases line up with TRBD2. The CDR3 extends over 16 amino acids. Trimming removed 8 bases from V and 2 bases from J; junction bases left unmatched: 9. In germline, CDR1 is SNHLY, CDR2 FYNNEI. Here the CDR3 reads CASPQRGTSGTYEQYF. Written as DNA, the CDR3 is TGTGCCAGCCCGCAACGAGGGACTAGCGGGACCTACGAGCAGTACTTC.

In this sample, this clonotype turned up a few times. This chain uses TRBV7-2 with TRBJ2-3; D is ambiguous. Germline V CDR1 and CDR2: SGHTA, FQGNSA. V dropped 5 bases and J dropped 9 bases, with 18 bases sitting between them. The CDR3 contains 14 residues. This CDR3 is CASSPPSLGGTQYF. CDR3 DNA sequence: TGTGCCAGCAGCCCTCCCTCTCTGGGTGGCACGCAGTATTTT.

The chain joins TRBV5-1 to TRBJ2-5; 8 nucleotides agree with TRBD1. The V and J ends lost 3 bases and 7 bases, in that order; junction bases with no gene match: 14. Looked up from germline, CDR1 is SGHRS and CDR2 is YFSETQ. The length of the CDR3 is 16 residues. The CDR3, as DNA: TGCGCCAGCAGCTCGATCCTTGGGACAGGAAGAGGGACCCAGTACTTC. This gives the protein CASSSILGTGRGTQYF.

V is TRBV20-1 and J is TRBJ2-1; TRBD2 matches 8 bases. The CDR3 extends over 14 amino acids. J was trimmed by 9 bases and V by 1 base; bases with no gene match: 8. Germline V gene data show CDR1 as DFQATT and CDR2 as SNEGSKA (reference sequence). This CDR3 reads CSARGREGRGEQFF. The CDR3 bases are TGCAGTGCTAGAGGACGGGAGGGCCGCGGTGAGCAGTTCTTC.

The chain joins TRBV7-9 to TRBJ2-5; D gene unclear. In germline, CDR1 is SEHNR, CDR2 FQNEAQ (reference sequence). Between the trimmed V and J ends, which lost 8 bases and 5 bases, there was a span of 12 bases. The CDR3 is made up of 12 amino acids. The CDR3 DNA reads TGTGCCAGCCTGGGTAAAGGGGAGACCCAGTACTTC. This encodes CASLGKGETQYF.

This chain uses TRBV2 with TRBJ2-5, with TRBD2 as a possible D gene (5 bases). The CDR3 sequence is 15 residues long. Looked up from germline, CDR1 is SNHLY and CDR2 is FYNNEI. V lost 2 bases to trimming and J lost 6 bases, with 16 bases between them. In DNA, the CDR3 is TGTGCCAGCAGTGAATCGGACTTACCCGGAAAGACCCAGTACTTC. It yields the protein CASSESDLPGKTQYF.

This chain connects TRBV5-1 to TRBJ2-1; TRBD2 aligns across 7 bases. Losses at the gene ends were 3 bases for V and 0 bases for J; bases not matched to a gene: 9. Germline V gives CDR1 SGHRS, CDR2 YFSETQ. CDR3 length equals 17 residues. Here the CDR3 DNA reads TGCGCCAGCAGCTCCCCCCCCGGGACTACCTCCTACAATGAGCAGTTCTTC. Its translation is CASSSPPGTTSYNEQFF.

The chain carries TRBV7-9 and TRBJ2-7; D is unresolved. V dropped 4 bases and J dropped 10 bases, with 29 bases sitting between them. Per the germline V gene, CDR1 is SEHNR and CDR2 is FQNEAQ (reference sequence). The CDR3 extends over 17 amino acids. The CDR3 nucleotides read TGTGCCAGCAGCTCGTCAGATAGTCACGAAGATGTATCTCGTCAGTACTTC. Protein product: CASSSSDSHEDVSRQYF.

This rearrangement joins TRBV5-1 to TRBJ2-5; the D is unclear. There are 14 residues in the CDR3. V was cut by 4 bases and J by 4 bases, with 14 bases left in between. Germline V gives CDR1 SGHRS, CDR2 YFSETQ. CDR3 amino acids: CASSPKLPRETQYF. CDR3 nucleotides: TGCGCCAGCAGCCCCAAGCTCCCGCGAGAGACCCAGTACTTC.

The chain combines TRBV7-9 with TRBJ2-1, with 15 bases aligning to TRBD2. The CDR3 is made up of 16 amino acids. Germline V lookup: CDR1 SEHNR, CDR2 FQNEAQ (reference sequence). The V and J ends lost 5 bases and 8 bases, in that order; junction bases with no gene match: 7. CDR3 bases: TGTGCCAGCAGCGGCGGACTAGCGGGAGGGCCGGATGAGCAGTTCTTC. Protein: CASSGGLAGGPDEQFF.

V and J are TRBV19 and TRBJ2-2; D perhaps matches TRBD1 (5 bases). The V end was cut by 7 bases, the J end by 7 bases, with 19 bases between. In germline, CDR1 is LNHDA, CDR2 SQIVND (reference sequence). The length of the CDR3 is 15 residues. CDR3 bases: TGTGCCAGTACCCCAATAGACAGTCAGAGCGGGGAGCTGTTTTTT. It translates to CASTPIDSQSGELFF.

V and J are TRBV9 and TRBJ2-7; D tentatively fits TRBD1 or TRBD2 (5 bases each). The CDR3 is 14 amino acids. The ends were cut back, 3 bases at V and 3 bases at J, with 13 bases in the middle. Per germline, CDR1 SGDLS and CDR2 YYNGEE. CDR3 bases: TGTGCCAGCAGCGGCCGGGACGCAGGCTACGAGCAGTACTTC. Protein product: CASSGRDAGYEQYF.